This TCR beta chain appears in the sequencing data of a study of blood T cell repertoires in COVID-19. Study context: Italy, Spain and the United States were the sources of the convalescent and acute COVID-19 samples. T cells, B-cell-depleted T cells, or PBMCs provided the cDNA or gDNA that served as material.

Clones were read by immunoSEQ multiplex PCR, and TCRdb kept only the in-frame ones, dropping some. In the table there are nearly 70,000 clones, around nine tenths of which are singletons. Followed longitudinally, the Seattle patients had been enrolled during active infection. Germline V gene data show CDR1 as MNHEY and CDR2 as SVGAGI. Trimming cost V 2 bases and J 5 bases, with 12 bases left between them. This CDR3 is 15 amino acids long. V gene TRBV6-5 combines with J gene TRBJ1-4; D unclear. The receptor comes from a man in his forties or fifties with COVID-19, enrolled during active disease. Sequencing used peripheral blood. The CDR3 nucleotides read TGTGCCAGCAGTTACGGGGAGGCAGGAAATGAAAAACTGTTTTTT. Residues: CASSYGEAGNEKLFF.